This T cell receptor (beta chain) comes out of a study of blood T cell repertoires in COVID-19. The germline gives CDR1 SGHTS, CDR2 YDEGEE. The CDR3 is 16 residues long. The V end was cut by 0 bases, the J end by 3 bases, with 10 bases between. Clones were read by immunoSEQ multiplex PCR, and TCRdb kept only the in-frame ones, dropping some. The sample lists some 200,000 clones, 80% to 90% seen once, with 10% to 15% in the top ten. The origin of this receptor is a man aged 40-55 years who had recovered from COVID-19. This rearrangement joins TRBV5-8 to TRBJ1-6, with D perhaps matching TRBD1 (5 bases). Sequencing was performed on PBMCs or T cells enriched from blood (not recorded which). CDR3 DNA: TGTGCCAGCAGCTTGGGACAGTCACTCTATAATTCACCCCTCCACTTT. This sequence encodes CASSLGQSLYNSPLHF.